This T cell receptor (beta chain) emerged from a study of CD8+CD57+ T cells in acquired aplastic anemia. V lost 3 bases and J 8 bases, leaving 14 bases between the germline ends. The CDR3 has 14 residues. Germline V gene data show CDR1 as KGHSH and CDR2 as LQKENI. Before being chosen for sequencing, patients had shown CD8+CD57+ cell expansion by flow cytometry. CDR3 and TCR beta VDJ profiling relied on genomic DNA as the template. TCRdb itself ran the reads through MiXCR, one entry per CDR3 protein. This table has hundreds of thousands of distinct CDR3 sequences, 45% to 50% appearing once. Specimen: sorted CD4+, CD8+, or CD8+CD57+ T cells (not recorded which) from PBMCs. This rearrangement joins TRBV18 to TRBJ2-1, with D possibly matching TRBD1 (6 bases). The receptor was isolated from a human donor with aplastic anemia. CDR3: CASSPSRGGDEQFF. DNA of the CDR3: TGTGCCAGCTCACCCAGCAGGGGTGGCGATGAGCAGTTCTTC.